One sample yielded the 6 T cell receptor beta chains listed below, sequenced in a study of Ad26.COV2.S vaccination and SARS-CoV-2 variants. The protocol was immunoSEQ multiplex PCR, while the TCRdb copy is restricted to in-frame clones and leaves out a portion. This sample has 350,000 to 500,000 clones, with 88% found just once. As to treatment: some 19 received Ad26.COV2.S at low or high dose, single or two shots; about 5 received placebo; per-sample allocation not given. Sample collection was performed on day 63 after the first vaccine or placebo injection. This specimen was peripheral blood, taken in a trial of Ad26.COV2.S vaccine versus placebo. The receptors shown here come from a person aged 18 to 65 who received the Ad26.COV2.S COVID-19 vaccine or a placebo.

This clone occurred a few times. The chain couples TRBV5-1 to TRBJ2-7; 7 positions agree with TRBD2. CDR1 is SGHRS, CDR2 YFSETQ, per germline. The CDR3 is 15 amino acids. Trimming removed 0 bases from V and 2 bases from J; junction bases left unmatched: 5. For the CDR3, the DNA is TGCGCCAGCAGCTTGGACGCGGGGGAGGCCTACGAGCAGTACTTC. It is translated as CASSLDAGEAYEQYF.

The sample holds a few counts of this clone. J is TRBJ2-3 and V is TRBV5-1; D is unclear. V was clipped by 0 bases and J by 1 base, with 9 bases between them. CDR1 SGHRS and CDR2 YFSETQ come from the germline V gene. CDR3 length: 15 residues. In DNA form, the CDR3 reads TGCGCCAGCAGCTTGGAGGGTACCCGCACAGATACGCAGTATTTT. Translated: CASSLEGTRTDTQYF.

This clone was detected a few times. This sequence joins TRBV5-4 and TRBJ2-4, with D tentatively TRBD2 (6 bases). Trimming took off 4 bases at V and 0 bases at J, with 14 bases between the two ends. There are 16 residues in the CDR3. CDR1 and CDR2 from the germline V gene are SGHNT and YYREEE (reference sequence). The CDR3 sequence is CASSPVVGLAKNIQYF. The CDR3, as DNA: TGTGCCAGCAGCCCGGTGGTGGGACTAGCCAAAAACATTCAGTACTTC.

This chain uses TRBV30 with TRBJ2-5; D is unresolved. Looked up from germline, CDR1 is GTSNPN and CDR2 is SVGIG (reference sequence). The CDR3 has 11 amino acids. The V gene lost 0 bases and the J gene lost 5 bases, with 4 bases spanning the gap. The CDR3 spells CAWSVRETQYF. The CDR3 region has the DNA TGTGCCTGGAGTGTACGGGAGACCCAGTACTTC.

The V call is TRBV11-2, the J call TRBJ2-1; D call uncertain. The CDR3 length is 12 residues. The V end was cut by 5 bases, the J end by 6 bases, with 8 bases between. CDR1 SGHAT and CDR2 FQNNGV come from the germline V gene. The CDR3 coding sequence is TGTGCCAGCAGCCCCAGGACCAATGAGCAGTTCTTC. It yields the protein CASSPRTNEQFF.

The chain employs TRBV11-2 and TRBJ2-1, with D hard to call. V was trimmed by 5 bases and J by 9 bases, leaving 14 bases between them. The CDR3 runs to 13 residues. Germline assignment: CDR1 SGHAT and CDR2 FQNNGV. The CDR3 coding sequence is TGTGCCAGCAGCCCCCTGGAGCGTGCTGAGCAGTTCTTC. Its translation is CASSPLERAEQFF.